What follows describes a single TCR beta chain. Its antigen is unknown. Researchers grouped second doses given at about 4 or about 12 weeks into one pool. This sample is drawn from a study of T cell responses to AZD1222 COVID-19 vaccine. Study observations and caveats: The span of vaccine-associated CD4 TCRs extended across spike, with dominance at 160-218 and 743-854.

The CDR3 has 11 amino acids. Germline CDR1 is DFQATT and CDR2 is SNEGSKA (reference sequence). The repertoire was sequenced with immunoSEQ multiplex PCR; TCRdb's copy has only in-frame clones and lacks some. Among around 160,000 clones, about 90% were seen once, and the ten largest hold 1% to 1.5%. The chain couples TRBV20-1 to TRBJ1-1; D remains unclear. The receptor comes from an adult who received the AZD1222 COVID-19 vaccine. The sequences come from peripheral blood, collected 28 days after the second AZD1222 dose. The CDR3 here is CSVDSHTEAFF. The CDR3 coding sequence is TGCAGCGTCGATAGCCACACTGAAGCTTTCTTT.